A selection of T cell receptor beta chains follows, all from one sample in a study of graft-versus-host responses after intestinal transplantation. Some clones are missing from TCRdb's copy, which holds only in-frame ones; the method was immunoSEQ multiplex PCR. This table holds 95,000 to 150,000 clones, approximately 95% found once. Their antigen targets remain unknown. The input for sequencing was unstimulated CD8+ T cells sorted from spleen or lymph node cells, taken before intestinal transplant. Source of these receptors: a human donor who received an intestinal transplant. Each CDR3 is given with its conserved first and last residue. Each record gives: D gene, clone size, J gene, V gene, CDR3 protein, CDR3 DNA. A D gene is named only where the DNA matches it firmly. The size field is filled for only some rows; it gives once, few, many or a size class.

-	-	TRBJ2-7	TRBV27	CASGFVGYEQYF	TGTGCCAGTGGGTTCGTAGGTTACGAGCAGTACTTC
-	-	TRBJ2-7	TRBV2	CASRLNEQYF	TGTGCCTCACGGCTCAACGAGCAGTACTTC
-	-	TRBJ1-1	TRBV4-1	CASSPGRGRDTEAFF	TGTGCCAGCAGCCCTGGACGGGGGCGGGACACTGAAGCTTTCTTT
TRBD2	-	TRBJ2-3	TRBV10-1	CAITSLAGEEDTDTQYF	TGCGCCATCACGAGCTTAGCGGGAGAGGAGGACACAGATACGCAGTATTTT
-	-	TRBJ2-3	TRBV28	CATDARTTDTQYF	TGTGCCACCGACGCTAGGACCACAGATACGCAGTATTTT
TRBD2	-	TRBJ2-7	TRBV15	CATSSRTSGSYFYEQYF	TGTGCCACCAGCTCCAGGACTAGCGGGAGCTATTTCTACGAGCAGTACTTC
-	-	TRBJ1-1	TRBV5-1	CASSVGNTEAFF	TGCGCCAGCAGCGTCGGGAACACTGAAGCTTTCTTT
-	-	TRBJ2-2	TRBV13	CASSLGLEGMTNTGELFF	TGTGCCAGCAGCTTAGGCCTCGAGGGCATGACGAACACCGGGGAGCTGTTTTTT
TRBD2	-	TRBJ2-3	TRBV6-1	CASSQGTSGWGGDTQYF	TGTGCCAGCAGTCAAGGGACTAGCGGTTGGGGAGGGGATACGCAGTATTTT
TRBD2	-	TRBJ2-5	TRBV4-1	CASSQYSRLAGGGETQYF	TGCGCCAGCAGCCAATATTCCCGACTAGCGGGAGGAGGAGAGACTCAGTACTTC
-	-	TRBJ2-7	TRBV6-5	CASSYSKVMSGYEQYF	TGTGCCAGCAGTTACTCCAAAGTTATGTCCGGCTACGAGCAGTACTTC
TRBD2	-	TRBJ2-7	TRBV5-4	CASSFGRPAGAQITYEQYF	TGTGCCAGCAGCTTCGGCCGTCCAGCGGGAGCCCAAATTACTTACGAGCAGTACTTC
-	-	TRBJ1-2	TRBV7-6	CASSLRSAGGEMAYGYTF	TGTGCCAGCAGCTTAAGGTCTGCCGGGGGAGAAATGGCTTATGGCTACACCTTC
-	-	TRBJ1-5	TRBV27	CASSPRTSVSNQPQHF	TGTGCCAGCAGTCCCCGGACGTCTGTGAGCAATCAGCCCCAGCATTTT
TRBD1	-	TRBJ2-7	TRBV7-9	CASSFGRGQGSYEQYF	TGTGCCAGCAGCTTCGGCAGAGGACAGGGTAGCTACGAGCAGTACTTC
-	-	TRBJ1-1	TRBV28	CASSSSGTNTEAFF	TGTGCCAGCAGTTCCTCAGGTACGAACACTGAAGCTTTCTTT
TRBD1	-	TRBJ1-2	TRBV2	CATRDRATYGYTF	TGTGCCACCCGGGACAGGGCTACATATGGCTACACCTTC
-	once	TRBJ2-1	TRBV15	CATSSETGEQFF	TGTGCCACCAGCAGCGAGACAGGTGAGCAGTTCTTC
TRBD1	-	TRBJ2-1	TRBV9	CASSLGQGGNEQFF	TGTGCCAGCAGCTTGGGACAGGGAGGCAATGAGCAGTTCTTC
-	-	TRBJ1-2	TRBV6-5	CASSTLTENYGYTF	TGTGCCAGCAGCACCCTGACTGAGAACTATGGCTACACCTTC
-	-	TRBJ2-7	TRBV28	CASSLYNSYEQHF	TGTGCCAGCAGTCTATATAACAGCTACGAGCAGCACTTC
-	-	TRBJ2-7	TRBV18	CASSPPEGYIEQYF	TGTGCCAGCTCACCACCGGAGGGTTATATCGAGCAGTACTTC
-	-	TRBJ2-5	TRBV28	CASSKRLETQYF	TGTGCCAGCAGTAAACGGTTGGAGACCCAGTACTTC
-	-	TRBJ2-7	TRBV29-1	CSVEPSSGYEQYF	TGCAGCGTTGAACCCTCGTCAGGCTACGAGCAGTACTTC
TRBD2	-	TRBJ2-2	TRBV7-6	CASSPLGLAGDAGELFF	TGTGCCAGCAGCCCACTAGGACTAGCGGGAGATGCCGGGGAGCTGTTTTTT